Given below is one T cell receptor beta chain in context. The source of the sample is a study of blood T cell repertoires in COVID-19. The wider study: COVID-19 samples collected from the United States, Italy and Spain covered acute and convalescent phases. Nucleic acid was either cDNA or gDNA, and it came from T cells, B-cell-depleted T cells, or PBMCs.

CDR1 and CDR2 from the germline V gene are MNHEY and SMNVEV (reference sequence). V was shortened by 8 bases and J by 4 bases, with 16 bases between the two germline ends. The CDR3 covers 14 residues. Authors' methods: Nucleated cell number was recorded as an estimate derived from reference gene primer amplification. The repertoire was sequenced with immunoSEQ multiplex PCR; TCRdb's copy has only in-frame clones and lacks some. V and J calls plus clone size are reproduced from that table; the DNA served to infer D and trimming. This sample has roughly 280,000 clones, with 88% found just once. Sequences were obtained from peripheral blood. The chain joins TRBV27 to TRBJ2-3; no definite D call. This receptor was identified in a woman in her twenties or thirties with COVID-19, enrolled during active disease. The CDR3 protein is CASQAPLIADTQYF. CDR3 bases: TGTGCCAGCCAGGCACCCCTTATAGCAGATACGCAGTATTTT.